This T cell receptor beta chain was observed in a study of blood T cell repertoires in COVID-19 (dated by TCRdb to about 2020). Study-wide context: Collaborator samples came from the United States, Italy and Spain and covered acute and convalescent phases of COVID-19. Subjects who had been exposed to COVID-19, were actively infected with it, or had recovered from it provided the deeply sampled blood TCRbeta repertoires that made up the dataset. The material from the prospective study consisted of cDNA or gDNA derived from T cells, B-cell-depleted T cells, or PBMCs. Where available, HLA class I and class II types were taken from metadata supplied by the sample provider and were not determined by assay-based typing. The repertoires were released in a freely available public database intended as a resource for research on the immune response to SARS-CoV-2. The sample metadata nearly always contained a de-identified subject ID, COVID-19 status, age in years and sex. Samples were obtained from the ongoing ImmuneRACE study (first 160 participants) and from about 1,300 subjects provided by 6 global collaborators.

In regard to this clone: Its antigen specificity is not known. Per-base qualities were not stored, and no clone one base away is much larger.

TCRbeta CDR3 regions were amplified from genomic DNA by means of the immunoSEQ Assay, a bias-controlled multiplex PCR. The study's processing was this. The number of nucleated cells in each sample was estimated from the amplification of reference gene primers within the assay. Sequence reads were collapsed and filtered to measure the absolute abundance of every unique TCRbeta CDR3 rearrangement. For each sample, productive Simpson clonality was calculated as the square root of Simpson's diversity index over productive rearrangements. TCRdb provides this immuneACCESS table in a form limited to in-frame rearrangements. Some clones are lacking; in checked studies, under half of them reflect an unresolved V gene, and why the rest are absent is not known. From that table come the V and J calls and clone size; the DNA was used to work out D and trimming. Across this sample there are approximately 300,000 clones, with 70% to 90% seen only once. Of the sample, roughly 4% is held by the ten largest clones.

On the study overall, not on this receptor specifically: How much clinical and demographic metadata was included differed by source and by participant, and the metadata was provided uncurated.

The CDR3 covers 14 residues, taking in both the cysteine and the phenylalanine. Of the read, only the CDR3 DNA is kept; its 42 bases are in frame from base 1. The germline V gene sets CDR1 to SGHRS and CDR2 to YFSETQ. V is shortened by 0 bases, J by 12 bases, and the region joining them spans 18 bases. In the prospective study, participants were 18 to 89 years old, resided in about two dozen geographic areas of the United States, and were enrolled through a virtual design. In the prospective study, cohorts were assigned on the basis of participant-reported clinical history obtained from a screening survey and a study questionnaire. For ImmuneRACE Cohort 3, a participant was defined as recovered based on two consecutive negative NP/OP PCR tests, clearance by a healthcare professional, or resolution of symptoms. In the prospective study, whole blood, serum and a nasopharyngeal or oropharyngeal swab were collected from each participant by mobile phlebotomists. Over an approximately 2-month period, participants in the prospective study had the option of providing additional blood draws and questionnaires. Blood samples from the prospective study were shipped frozen or at room temperature prior to DNA extraction.

The chain was built from TRBV5-1 and TRBJ1-2; there is no confident call for the D gene. The sequence derives from a woman aged 25 to 39 who had recovered from COVID-19. The sequencing input was PBMCs or T cells enriched from blood (not recorded which). The bases read TGCGCCAGCAGCTTGGACCAGAATAGGAGATCCCACACCTTC. Its translation is CASSLDQNRRSHTF. The variable domain in full, with residues beyond the CDR3 obtained from the reference TRBV5-1 and TRBJ1-2 genes, is KAGVTQTPRYLIKTRGQQVTLSCSPISGHRSVSWYQQTPGQGLQFLFEYFSETQRNKGNFPGRFSGRQFSNSRSEMNVSTLELGDSALYLCASSLDQNRRSHTFGSGTRLTVV.